One TCR beta chain is described in this entry. Its antigen is unidentified. Trimming took off 1 base at V and 14 bases at J, with 9 bases between the two ends. The length of the CDR3 is 11 residues. These data are taken from a study of CD8 T cells in Susac syndrome. Random hexamers were used to reverse transcribe an amount of about 0.45 to 1 ug RNA. The authors amplified TCR beta CDR3 across 54 Vbeta and 13 Jbeta using immunoSEQ multiplex PCR. TCRdb reprocessed the immunoSEQ multiplex PCR reads via MiXCR and lists one record per CDR3 protein. Of around 150,000 distinct CDR3 sequences in the sample, over 85% were seen once. Points from the study as a whole: The study's TCR sequencing and HLA analysis drew on a certain number of individuals. That number was acknowledged as relatively small.

The sample comprised CD4+ T cells from PBMCs. This TCR was sampled from a human donor in good health. V is TRBV12-3 or TRBV12-4 and J is TRBJ2-4; D remains ambiguous. The CDR3 DNA reads TGTGCCAGCAGTTTAGGTTCTCATGAGTACTTC. Translation: CASSLGSHEYF.